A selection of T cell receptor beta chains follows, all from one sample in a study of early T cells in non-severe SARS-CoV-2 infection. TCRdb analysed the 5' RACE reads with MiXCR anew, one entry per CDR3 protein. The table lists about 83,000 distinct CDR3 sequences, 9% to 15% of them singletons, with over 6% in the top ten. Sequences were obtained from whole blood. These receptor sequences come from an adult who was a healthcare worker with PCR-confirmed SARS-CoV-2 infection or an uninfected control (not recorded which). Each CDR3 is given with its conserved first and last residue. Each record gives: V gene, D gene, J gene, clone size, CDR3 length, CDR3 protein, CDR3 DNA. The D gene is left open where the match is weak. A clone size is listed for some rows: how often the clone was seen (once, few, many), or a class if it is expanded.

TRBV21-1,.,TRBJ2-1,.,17,CASSRLPGPRTPNEQFF,TGTGCCAGCAGCAGGTTACCGGGACCCAGAACCCCCAATGAGCAGTTCTTC
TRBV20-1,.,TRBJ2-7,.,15,CSATPRTPGRGEQYF,TGCAGTGCCACCCCCCGGACCCCAGGAAGGGGCGAGCAGTACTTC
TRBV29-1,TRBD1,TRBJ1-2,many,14,CSVDLQGANYGYTF,TGCAGCGTGGATTTGCAGGGGGCTAACTATGGCTACACCTTC
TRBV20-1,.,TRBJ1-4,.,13,CSAREGALEKLFF,TGCAGTGCTAGAGAGGGGGCGCTGGAAAAACTGTTTTTT
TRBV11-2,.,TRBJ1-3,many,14,CASTLPGAGNTIYF,TGTGCCAGCACCCTCCCGGGGGCTGGAAACACCATATATTTT
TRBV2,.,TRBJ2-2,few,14,CASSEFRQGGELFF,TGTGCCAGCAGTGAATTTAGACAAGGCGGGGAGCTGTTTTTT
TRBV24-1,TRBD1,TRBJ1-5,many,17,CATTMVQGAGSNQPQHF,TGTGCCACCACGATGGTACAGGGGGCGGGTAGCAATCAGCCCCAGCATTTT
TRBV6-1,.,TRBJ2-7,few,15,CASSDPPSRGYEQYF,TGTGCCAGCAGTGATCCTCCGTCCAGGGGCTACGAGCAGTACTTC
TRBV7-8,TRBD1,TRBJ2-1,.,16,CASSLAWTGEYNEQFF,TGTGCCAGCAGCTTAGCTTGGACAGGGGAATACAATGAGCAGTTCTTC
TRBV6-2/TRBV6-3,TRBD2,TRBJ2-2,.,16,CASRPTSGRSGGELFF,TGTGCCAGCAGGCCAACTAGCGGGAGGAGCGGCGGGGAGCTGTTTTTT
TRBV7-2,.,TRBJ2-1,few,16,CASTAAGTRLANEQFF,TGTGCCAGCACCGCCGCCGGGACTCGACTCGCCAATGAGCAGTTCTTC
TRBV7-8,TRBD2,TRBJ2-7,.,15,CASSFIAGGGYEQYF,TGTGCCAGCAGCTTCATAGCGGGAGGAGGGTACGAGCAGTACTTC
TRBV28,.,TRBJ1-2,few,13,CASTLGRNYGYTF,TGTGCCAGCACCCTGGGCAGGAACTATGGCTACACCTTC
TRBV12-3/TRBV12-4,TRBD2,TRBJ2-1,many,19,CASSGWEILRTSRNNEQFF,TGTGCCAGCAGTGGGTGGGAGATTTTAAGGACTAGCAGGAACAATGAGCAGTTCTTC
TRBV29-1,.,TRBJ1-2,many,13,CSVRRGLTYGYTF,TGCAGCGTTCGTAGGGGACTCACTTATGGCTACACCTTC
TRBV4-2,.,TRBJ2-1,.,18,CASSQDPLEDSSYNEQFF,TGTGCCAGCAGCCAAGACCCACTAGAGGACTCCTCCTACAATGAGCAGTTCTTC
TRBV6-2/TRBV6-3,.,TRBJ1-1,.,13,CASTQGFNTEAFF,TGTGCCAGCACGCAGGGATTCAACACTGAAGCTTTCTTT
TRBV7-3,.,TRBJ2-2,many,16,CASSSAGTTRTGELFF,TGTGCCAGCAGCTCCGCCGGGACGACGCGTACCGGGGAGCTGTTTTTT
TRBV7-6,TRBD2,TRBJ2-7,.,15,CASSFTSGDSGEQYF,TGTGCCAGCAGCTTCACTAGCGGGGATTCGGGGGAGCAGTACTTC
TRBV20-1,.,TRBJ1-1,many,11,CSVQELTEAFF,TGCAGTGTTCAAGAACTGACTGAAGCTTTCTTT